The rows below give T cell receptor beta chains drawn from one sample of a study of neurological immune-mediated disorders. A single record per CDR3 protein comes from TCRdb applying MiXCR to the 5' RACE reads. The sample consists of tens of thousands of distinct CDR3 sequences, 17% of them appearing once. The sequenced sample consisted of PBMCs. The receptors derive from a woman in her 40s in good health. Both conserved end residues are part of each CDR3. Each record gives: D gene, clone size, J gene, V gene, CDR3 protein, CDR3 DNA. D genes are given only for firm matches. Clone size, where shown, is once, few, many, or a class for clones that have expanded.

d_call: NA; clone_size: many; j_call: TRBJ2-2; v_call: TRBV4-3; cdr3_aa: CASSQEGDTGELFF; cdr3_nt: TGCGCCAGCAGCCAAGAAGGGGACACCGGGGAGCTGTTTTTT
d_call: NA; clone_size: many; j_call: TRBJ1-1; v_call: TRBV6-5; cdr3_aa: CASSYTVNTEAFF; cdr3_nt: TGTGCCAGCAGTTATACGGTGAACACTGAAGCTTTCTTT
d_call: TRBD1; clone_size: many; j_call: TRBJ1-1; v_call: TRBV20-1; cdr3_aa: CSARPGGTEAFF; cdr3_nt: TGCAGTGCACGCCCAGGGGGCACTGAAGCTTTCTTT
d_call: TRBD1; clone_size: once; j_call: TRBJ2-5; v_call: TRBV20-1; cdr3_aa: CSASVLDRAHRTQYF; cdr3_nt: TGCAGTGCTAGTGTATTGGACAGGGCCCATCGGACCCAGTACTTC
d_call: NA; clone_size: many; j_call: TRBJ2-3; v_call: TRBV7-3; cdr3_aa: CASSFTPGSDTQYF; cdr3_nt: TGTGCCAGCAGCTTTACACCGGGCTCAGATACGCAGTATTTT
d_call: NA; clone_size: NA; j_call: TRBJ1-1; v_call: TRBV20-1; cdr3_aa: CSARDIRANTEAFF; cdr3_nt: TGCAGTGCTAGAGATATAAGGGCCAACACTGAAGCTTTCTTT
d_call: NA; clone_size: many; j_call: TRBJ2-1; v_call: TRBV18; cdr3_aa: CASSPAPSNEQFF; cdr3_nt: TGTGCCAGCTCACCGGCCCCCTCCAATGAGCAGTTCTTC
d_call: TRBD2; clone_size: many; j_call: TRBJ2-5; v_call: TRBV9; cdr3_aa: CASNLRAGVQETQYF; cdr3_nt: TGTGCCAGCAACCTCCGGGCGGGGGTCCAAGAGACCCAGTACTTC
d_call: NA; clone_size: NA; j_call: TRBJ2-5; v_call: TRBV7-2; cdr3_aa: CASSRFGETQYF; cdr3_nt: TGTGCCAGCAGCCGATTTGGAGAGACCCAGTACTTC
d_call: NA; clone_size: many; j_call: TRBJ1-4; v_call: TRBV20-1; cdr3_aa: CSARDDTAGEKLFF; cdr3_nt: TGCAGTGCTAGAGATGACACGGCGGGCGAAAAACTGTTTTTT
d_call: NA; clone_size: many; j_call: TRBJ1-2; v_call: TRBV5-1; cdr3_aa: CASSLEGSGYGYTF; cdr3_nt: TGCGCCAGCAGCTTGGAGGGGAGCGGCTATGGCTACACCTTC
d_call: NA; clone_size: NA; j_call: TRBJ2-1; v_call: TRBV29-1; cdr3_aa: CSVEGTQVYEQFF; cdr3_nt: TGCAGCGTTGAAGGTACCCAGGTCTATGAGCAGTTCTTC
d_call: NA; clone_size: many; j_call: TRBJ2-7; v_call: TRBV28; cdr3_aa: CASSLKVSGPLPYEQYF; cdr3_nt: TGTGCCAGCAGTTTAAAGGTATCAGGGCCGCTGCCCTACGAGCAGTACTTC
d_call: NA; clone_size: NA; j_call: TRBJ2-1; v_call: TRBV5-6; cdr3_aa: CASSSSLWQSEQFF; cdr3_nt: TGTGCCAGCAGCTCCAGCCTCTGGCAGAGTGAGCAGTTCTTC
d_call: NA; clone_size: many; j_call: TRBJ2-5; v_call: TRBV6-5; cdr3_aa: CASAPWNQETQYF; cdr3_nt: TGTGCCAGCGCCCCCTGGAATCAAGAGACCCAGTACTTC
d_call: NA; clone_size: NA; j_call: TRBJ1-1; v_call: TRBV19; cdr3_aa: CASSMNSGSTTEAFF; cdr3_nt: TGTGCCAGTAGTATGAATTCAGGCTCGACCACTGAAGCTTTCTTT
d_call: NA; clone_size: NA; j_call: TRBJ1-1; v_call: TRBV20-1; cdr3_aa: CSARGPMNTEAFF; cdr3_nt: TGCAGTGCTAGAGGACCCATGAACACTGAAGCTTTCTTT
d_call: NA; clone_size: few; j_call: TRBJ2-7; v_call: TRBV4-1; cdr3_aa: CASSQSTEYSYEQYF; cdr3_nt: TGCGCCAGCAGCCAGTCGACAGAGTACTCCTACGAGCAGTACTTC
d_call: NA; clone_size: many; j_call: TRBJ2-5; v_call: TRBV2; cdr3_aa: CASSWPRQQEGQETQYF; cdr3_nt: TGTGCCAGCAGTTGGCCAAGGCAGCAAGAGGGCCAAGAGACCCAGTACTTC
d_call: TRBD1; clone_size: NA; j_call: TRBJ1-1; v_call: TRBV5-1; cdr3_aa: CASSSGQHTEAFF; cdr3_nt: TGCGCCAGCAGCTCGGGACAGCACACTGAAGCTTTCTTT
d_call: TRBD1; clone_size: NA; j_call: TRBJ1-2; v_call: TRBV6-5; cdr3_aa: CASSYTGGYGYTF; cdr3_nt: TGTGCCAGCAGTTACACAGGGGGCTATGGCTACACCTTC
d_call: TRBD1; clone_size: NA; j_call: TRBJ1-4; v_call: TRBV7-2; cdr3_aa: CSSSLVGTGDEKLFF; cdr3_nt: TGTTCCAGCAGCTTAGTTGGGACAGGGGATGAAAAACTGTTTTTT
d_call: TRBD1; clone_size: many; j_call: TRBJ1-1; v_call: TRBV5-1; cdr3_aa: CASSPGDRGRSTEAFF; cdr3_nt: TGCGCCAGCAGCCCGGGGGACAGGGGGCGTAGCACTGAAGCTTTCTTT
d_call: NA; clone_size: many; j_call: TRBJ1-5; v_call: TRBV7-2; cdr3_aa: CASSLKDQPQHF; cdr3_nt: TGTGCCAGCAGCTTAAAGGACCAGCCCCAGCATTTT
d_call: NA; clone_size: many; j_call: TRBJ2-1; v_call: TRBV2; cdr3_aa: CASSLGLEAYNEQFF; cdr3_nt: TGTGCCAGCAGCCTCGGCCTAGAGGCCTACAATGAGCAGTTCTTC
d_call: NA; clone_size: many; j_call: TRBJ2-5; v_call: TRBV7-3; cdr3_aa: CASSTTGRGTQYF; cdr3_nt: TGTGCCAGCAGCACGACAGGGCGGGGGACCCAGTACTTC
d_call: TRBD1; clone_size: few; j_call: TRBJ2-7; v_call: TRBV4-3; cdr3_aa: CASSQGTGLSYEQYF; cdr3_nt: TGCGCCAGCAGCCAAGGGACAGGGCTCTCCTACGAGCAGTACTTC
d_call: TRBD2; clone_size: NA; j_call: TRBJ2-3; v_call: TRBV20-1; cdr3_aa: CIARDMTSGGDTQYF; cdr3_nt: TGCATTGCTAGAGATATGACTAGCGGGGGGGATACGCAGTATTTT
d_call: TRBD2; clone_size: many; j_call: TRBJ2-1; v_call: TRBV29-1; cdr3_aa: CSFVTLAGGPSSYNEQFF; cdr3_nt: TGCAGCTTCGTCACTCTAGCGGGGGGGCCCTCCTCCTACAATGAGCAGTTCTTC
d_call: NA; clone_size: many; j_call: TRBJ2-2; v_call: TRBV7-6; cdr3_aa: CASSLEGETGELFF; cdr3_nt: TGTGCCAGCAGCCTAGAGGGGGAAACCGGGGAGCTGTTTTTT
d_call: NA; clone_size: many; j_call: TRBJ2-5; v_call: TRBV10-3; cdr3_aa: CAISELKGQETQYF; cdr3_nt: TGTGCCATCAGTGAACTTAAGGGCCAAGAGACCCAGTACTTC
d_call: TRBD2; clone_size: NA; j_call: TRBJ2-1; v_call: TRBV7-8; cdr3_aa: CASSYNGGLAGGRDEQFF; cdr3_nt: TGTGCCAGCAGCTACAATGGGGGACTAGCGGGGGGTCGGGATGAGCAGTTCTTC
d_call: TRBD1; clone_size: many; j_call: TRBJ1-1; v_call: TRBV12-3/TRBV12-4; cdr3_aa: CASSQQGAGNTEAFF; cdr3_nt: TGTGCCAGCAGTCAGCAGGGGGCCGGGAACACTGAAGCTTTCTTT
d_call: NA; clone_size: many; j_call: TRBJ2-1; v_call: TRBV7-2; cdr3_aa: CASSLVSGDTAEQFF; cdr3_nt: TGTGCCAGCAGCTTAGTTTCGGGGGACACGGCTGAGCAGTTCTTC
d_call: TRBD2; clone_size: NA; j_call: TRBJ2-3; v_call: TRBV20-1; cdr3_aa: CSLIAGGTDTQYF; cdr3_nt: TGCAGTTTAATAGCGGGAGGAACAGATACGCAGTATTTT
d_call: NA; clone_size: many; j_call: TRBJ1-2; v_call: TRBV5-1; cdr3_aa: CASSRSDGSNYGYTF; cdr3_nt: TGCGCCAGCAGCCGATCGGACGGTTCTAACTATGGCTACACCTTC
d_call: TRBD1; clone_size: few; j_call: TRBJ2-7; v_call: TRBV5-1; cdr3_aa: CASNTGTALTYEQYF; cdr3_nt: TGCGCCAGCAACACAGGGACAGCCTTAACCTACGAGCAGTACTTC
d_call: NA; clone_size: many; j_call: TRBJ2-1; v_call: TRBV9; cdr3_aa: CASSELAFGEQFF; cdr3_nt: TGTGCCAGCAGTGAACTAGCCTTCGGTGAGCAGTTCTTC
d_call: NA; clone_size: many; j_call: TRBJ1-1; v_call: TRBV6-6; cdr3_aa: CASWDSGGQNTEAFF; cdr3_nt: TGTGCCAGCTGGGATTCGGGGGGTCAGAACACTGAAGCTTTCTTT
d_call: NA; clone_size: many; j_call: TRBJ2-3; v_call: TRBV20-1; cdr3_aa: CSARDLVAQSDTQYF; cdr3_nt: TGCAGTGCTAGAGATTTGGTAGCGCAGTCAGATACGCAGTATTTT
d_call: NA; clone_size: many; j_call: TRBJ2-1; v_call: TRBV5-1; cdr3_aa: CASSLGQYNEQFF; cdr3_nt: TGCGCCAGCAGCTTGGGACAGTACAATGAGCAGTTCTTC
d_call: NA; clone_size: many; j_call: TRBJ1-2; v_call: TRBV6-1; cdr3_aa: CASSEHEAEGYTF; cdr3_nt: TGTGCCAGCAGTGAACATGAGGCGGAGGGCTACACCTTC
d_call: TRBD1; clone_size: many; j_call: TRBJ2-3; v_call: TRBV7-9; cdr3_aa: CASSPGQGLTDTQYF; cdr3_nt: TGTGCCAGCAGCCCCGGACAGGGACTCACAGATACGCAGTATTTT
d_call: TRBD1; clone_size: few; j_call: TRBJ1-3; v_call: TRBV28; cdr3_aa: CASSRGTGNTIYF; cdr3_nt: TGTGCCAGCAGCAGGGGGACTGGAAACACCATATATTTT
d_call: TRBD2; clone_size: NA; j_call: TRBJ2-2; v_call: TRBV4-3; cdr3_aa: CASSQDRSAGGWGELFF; cdr3_nt: TGCGCCAGCAGCCAAGATCGGTCAGCGGGGGGCTGGGGGGAGCTGTTTTTT
d_call: TRBD2; clone_size: many; j_call: TRBJ2-7; v_call: TRBV7-2; cdr3_aa: CASSLFPGLAGTEQYF; cdr3_nt: TGTGCCAGCAGCTTATTCCCGGGACTAGCGGGGACCGAGCAGTACTTC
d_call: NA; clone_size: many; j_call: TRBJ2-7; v_call: TRBV12-5; cdr3_aa: CAGKTAPHLAYEQYF; cdr3_nt: TGTGCTGGAAAAACCGCGCCCCACCTGGCCTACGAGCAGTACTTC
d_call: NA; clone_size: many; j_call: TRBJ1-1; v_call: TRBV6-2/TRBV6-3; cdr3_aa: CASSYPTGIAFF; cdr3_nt: TGTGCCAGCAGTTACCCAACAGGGATAGCTTTCTTT
d_call: TRBD1; clone_size: many; j_call: TRBJ2-6; v_call: TRBV3-1; cdr3_aa: CASSHSGTGTGGANVLTF; cdr3_nt: TGTGCCAGCAGCCACTCCGGGACAGGGACGGGAGGGGCCAACGTCCTGACTTTC
d_call: TRBD1; clone_size: many; j_call: TRBJ2-3; v_call: TRBV3-1; cdr3_aa: CASSQDGTGGRDTQYF; cdr3_nt: TGTGCCAGCAGCCAAGACGGGACAGGGGGAAGAGATACGCAGTATTTT
d_call: TRBD1; clone_size: many; j_call: TRBJ2-1; v_call: TRBV28; cdr3_aa: CASSGRDRHNEQFF; cdr3_nt: TGTGCCAGCAGTGGCCGGGACAGACACAATGAGCAGTTCTTC